The 23 T cell receptor beta chains reported below all come from one sample, sequenced in a study of blood T cell repertoires in COVID-19. Here immunoSEQ multiplex PCR was the method, and the copy in TCRdb shows in-frame clones only, minus some. The data contain 100,000 to 150,000 clones, 80% of them singletons. Sequences were obtained from peripheral blood. Receptors were obtained from a man aged 70 or older with acute or convalescent COVID-19.

This clone has just a few counts. The V call is TRBV7-2, the J call TRBJ2-4, with 8 bases lining up with TRBD1. Germline-derived CDR1 and CDR2 are SGHTA and FQGNSA. V lost 4 bases, J lost 0 bases, and 14 bases stayed unmatched. CDR3 length: 19 residues. Here the CDR3 DNA reads TGTGCCAGCAGCTCATTACGCGACAGGGGCGTCTTAGCCAAAAACATTCAGTACTTC. It specifies CASSSLRDRGVLAKNIQYF.

To note about this clone: A read error may account for a junction end that differs from germline. The gene calls are TRBV30 and TRBJ2-1; no definite D call. Germline loops: CDR1 GTSNPN, CDR2 SVGIG (reference sequence). CDR3 length: 11 residues. In DNA, the CDR3 is TGTGCCTGGAGTTCCTTCAATGAGCAGTTCTTC. This sequence encodes CAWSSFNEQFF.

The rearrangement links TRBV15 to TRBJ2-1; TRBD2 aligns across 7 bases. The V gene end was trimmed by 1 base and the J gene end by 0 bases; junction bases not matched to a gene: 0. Germline values: CDR1 LNHNV, CDR2 YYDKDF (reference sequence). The CDR3 extends over 15 amino acids. CDR3 in DNA: TGTGCCACCAGCAGAGGGACTAGCTCCTACAATGAGCAGTTCTTC. Its protein is CATSRGTSSYNEQFF.

The genes are TRBV6-5 and TRBJ1-4; 7 bases are a match to TRBD1. The CDR3 is made up of 12 amino acids. Germline lookup yields CDR1 MNHEY and CDR2 SVGAGI. With V trimmed by 6 bases and J by 7 bases, 2 bases remained unmatched. CDR3 protein: CASSHRGEKLFF. The CDR3 DNA reads as TGTGCCAGCAGCCACAGGGGTGAAAAACTGTTTTTT.

This chain's CDR3 is CASSDRSSYNSPLHF. The CDR3 DNA is TGTGCCAGCAGTGATCGGAGCTCCTATAATTCACCCCTCCACTTT. This chain uses TRBV2 with TRBJ1-6; D not resolved. Germline V CDR1 and CDR2: SNHLY, FYNNEI. This CDR3 has 15 amino acids. With 3 bases removed from V and 0 bases from J, the gap between germline ends came to 6 bases.

This clone was counted once. V gene TRBV28 combines with J gene TRBJ1-2, with 9 nucleotides matching TRBD1. In germline, CDR1 is MDHEN, CDR2 SYDVKM. V was pared by 5 bases and J by 2 bases, with 3 bases of the junction left unmatched. This CDR3 contains 14 residues. CDR3 DNA: TGTGCCAGCAGTACGACAGGGGGAAACTATGGCTACACCTTC. As protein: CASSTTGGNYGYTF.

This chain connects TRBV12-5 to TRBJ2-3; 7 nucleotides line up with TRBD2. The CDR3 is 17 amino acids. The V and J ends lost 0 bases and 3 bases, in that order; junction bases with no gene match: 9. In germline, CDR1 is LGHNT, CDR2 FRNRAP. CDR3 amino acids: CASGLVGSRGDTDTQYF. The CDR3 DNA follows: TGTGCTAGTGGTTTGGTGGGTAGTCGGGGGGATACAGATACGCAGTATTTT.

CDR3 sequence (DNA): TGTGCCAGCAGCTCCGGCCCAGGACAGGGGAACACTGAAGCTTTCTTT. It is translated as CASSSGPGQGNTEAFF. The genes are TRBV11-2 and TRBJ1-1; 8 bases are shared with TRBD1. V was pared by 4 bases and J by 1 base, with 8 bases of the junction left unmatched. CDR3 length: 16 amino acids. Germline assignment: CDR1 SGHAT and CDR2 FQNNGV.

The V call is TRBV5-4, the J call TRBJ1-4, with D perhaps TRBD1 (5 bases). V was cut by 0 bases and J by 11 bases, with 20 bases left in between. Germline V gene sequence: CDR1 SGHNT, CDR2 YYREEE (reference sequence). This CDR3 has 16 residues. The CDR3 nucleotides read TGTGCCAGCAGCTTGGAGGCCAGCGGGGACCCCGGGAAACTGTTTTTT. This sequence encodes CASSLEASGDPGKLFF.

V is TRBV4-2 and J is TRBJ2-5; 9 positions match TRBD2. CDR1 is LGHNA, CDR2 YNFKEQ, per germline. With 1 base clipped from V and 0 bases from J, the junction kept 9 bases outside the gene matches. CDR3 size: 18 residues. This CDR3 reads CASSQGSASGAYQETQYF. For the CDR3, the DNA is TGTGCCAGCAGCCAAGGATCGGCTAGCGGGGCCTACCAAGAGACCCAGTACTTC.

This sequence joins TRBV7-9 and TRBJ1-2; 8 bases are shared with TRBD1. Germline-derived CDR1 and CDR2 are SEHNR and FQNEAQ (reference sequence). V dropped 5 bases and J dropped 14; count of bases not matched to a gene: 7. The CDR3 totals 11 residues. The CDR3 region is CASSPDREPTF. CDR3 nucleotides: TGTGCCAGCAGCCCGGACAGGGAGCCAACCTTC.

The chain carries TRBV10-2 and TRBJ2-5; 9 bases are shared with TRBD2. Germline loops: CDR1 WSHSY, CDR2 SAAADI. After removal of 5 bases from V and 2 bases from J, the junction contained 6 bases not matched to a gene. The length of the CDR3 is 15 residues. The CDR3 DNA reads as TGCGCCAGCAGTAGAGTAGCGGGGGCACAAGAGACCCAGTACTTC. Protein sequence: CASSRVAGAQETQYF.

The chain carries TRBV7-2 and TRBJ2-5, with TRBD2 identical over 8 bases. Germline V gene data show CDR1 as SGHTA and CDR2 as FQGNSA. The CDR3 sequence is 15 residues long. Losses at the gene ends were 1 base for V and 4 bases for J; bases not matched to a gene: 5. The chain's CDR3 is CASSLVGTRGETQYF. The CDR3 nucleotides read TGTGCCAGCAGCTTAGTCGGGACTAGGGGAGAGACCCAGTACTTC.

The chain has TRBV3-1 (or the pseudogene TRBV3-2) and TRBJ2-5; maybe TRBD1 (5 bases). Between the trimmed V and J ends, which lost 3 bases and 1 base, there was a span of 15 bases. Germline lookup yields CDR1 LGHDT and CDR2 YNNKEL (reference sequence). The CDR3 has 16 amino acids. The CDR3 DNA reads as TGTGCCAGCAGCCAGTCACCCCTGGGGCTCCAAGAGACCCAGTACTTC. Translating it yields CASSQSPLGLQETQYF.

The chain employs TRBV7-8 and TRBJ1-1; D is uncertain. Germline V gene sequence: CDR1 SGHVS, CDR2 FQNEAQ. The CDR3 is 13 amino acids. With 5 bases removed from V and 1 base from J, the gap between germline ends came to 8 bases. DNA for the CDR3: TGTGCCAGCAGCCTCCAAGCGAACACTGAAGCTTTCTTT. It encodes CASSLQANTEAFF. Full variable domain (remainder filled in from reference TRBV7-8 and TRBJ1-1): GAGVSQSPRYKVAKRGQDVALRCDPISGHVSLFWYQQALGQGPEFLTYFQNEAQLDKSGLPSDRFFAERPEGSVSTLKIQRTQQEDSAVYLCASSLQANTEAFFGQGTRLTVV.

This chain uses TRBV11-2 with TRBJ2-6; D is possibly TRBD1 (6 bases). V was trimmed by 5 bases and J by 1 base, leaving 18 bases between them. The CDR3 has 18 amino acids. Germline V gene lookup returns CDR1 SGHAT and CDR2 FQNNGV. The CDR3 is CASSARINQGSGANVLTF. The CDR3 region has the DNA TGTGCCAGCAGCGCAAGAATAAACCAGGGGTCTGGGGCCAACGTCCTGACTTTC.

This clone came up a few times. J is TRBJ1-2 and V is TRBV5-6; D is unresolved. Trimming left V 4 bases short and J 8 bases short, with 9 bases between. Germline lookup yields CDR1 SGHDT and CDR2 YYEEEE. CDR3 length: 11 amino acids. The CDR3 protein is CASSPRVGYTF. The CDR3 region has the DNA TGTGCCAGCAGCCCCCGGGTCGGCTACACCTTC.

Only one count was recorded for this clone. The chain recombines TRBV4-1 with TRBJ1-3; tentatively, D is TRBD1 (6 bases). The CDR3 runs to 16 residues. The V end lost 0 bases, the J end lost 2 bases, and 11 bases lay between the germline ends. Germline V gives CDR1 MGHRA, CDR2 YSYEKL. The CDR3 loop is CASSQEGQGTGNTIYF. The CDR3 DNA sequence: TGCGCCAGCAGCCAAGAGGGGCAGGGGACTGGAAACACCATATATTTT.

The V call is TRBV6-1, the J call TRBJ1-3, with 9 bases matching TRBD1. The J segment lost 1 base and the V segment lost 4 bases, leaving 8 bases of the junction unmatched. Germline-derived CDR1 and CDR2 are MNHNS and SASEGT. The CDR3 runs 17 residues. DNA for the CDR3: TGTGCCAGCAGTGGAAGGGACAGGGTAGAATCTGGAAACACCATATATTTT. Amino acids: CASSGRDRVESGNTIYF.

The V call is TRBV5-1, the J call TRBJ2-3; 8 bases match TRBD1. Germline V CDR1 and CDR2: SGHRS, YFSETQ. Trimming at V came to 3 bases and at J to 0 bases, leaving 3 bases not matched to a gene. The CDR3 contains 15 residues. The CDR3 region is CASSSQGASTDTQYF. CDR3 DNA: TGCGCCAGCAGCTCCCAGGGGGCCAGCACAGATACGCAGTATTTT.

The chain couples TRBV7-2 to TRBJ2-3; 9 positions agree with TRBD2. The V segment lost 4 bases and the J segment 1 base; nucleotides outside the gene matches: 9. The CDR3 loop spans 17 amino acids. Germline V gene data show CDR1 as SGHTA and CDR2 as FQGNSA. The CDR3 protein is CASSSVGTSRRTDTQYF. CDR3 DNA: TGTGCCAGCAGCTCGGTTGGGACTAGCAGACGCACAGATACGCAGTATTTT.

This clone was recorded only once. This rearrangement joins TRBV4-1 to TRBJ1-2, with TRBD1 matching over 11 bases. V was pared by 0 bases and J by 3 bases, with 3 bases of the junction left unmatched. Germline assignment: CDR1 MGHRA and CDR2 YSYEKL. This CDR3 region has 16 residues. In DNA, the CDR3 is TGCGCCAGCAGCCAAGACCGGGACAGGGGGTACTATGGCTACACCTTC. Its protein product is CASSQDRDRGYYGYTF.

V gene TRBV21-1 combines with J gene TRBJ2-5; TRBD2 is the table's D call, not checked against the DNA. TRBV21-1 is a pseudogene. The CDR3 runs 12 residues. CDR3 DNA: TGTGCCAGCACCCCGGGGAAAGAGACCCAGTACTTC. Encoded protein: CASTPGKETQYF.